Each of the 30 T cell receptor beta chains below was sequenced from the same sample in a study of T cell responses to AZD1222 COVID-19 vaccine. Profiling relied on immunoSEQ multiplex PCR, and the TCRdb table lists in-frame clones only, not all of them. The sample has around 30,000 clones; over 90% are singletons. The sequenced sample was peripheral blood, obtained on day 0 of AZD1222 vaccination. Receptors originate from an adult in good health.

V gene TRBV28 combines with J gene TRBJ1-1, with D maybe TRBD1 (5 bases). This CDR3 comprises 14 residues. The germline V gene has CDR1 MDHEN and CDR2 SYDVKM. V lost 3 bases, J lost 8 bases, and 16 bases lay in between. The CDR3 protein is CASSFWGGMSEAFF. CDR3 DNA: TGTGCCAGCAGTTTCTGGGGGGGTATGTCGGAAGCTTTCTTT.

The CDR3 protein is CASSLRRGVLSYEQYF. In DNA, the CDR3 is TGTGCCAGCAGCTTAAGGCGGGGGGTCCTCTCCTACGAGCAGTACTTC. The chain has TRBV5-6 and TRBJ2-7; 8 bases line up with TRBD2. The CDR3 is 16 amino acids. The J segment lost 0 bases and the V segment lost 2 bases, leaving 7 bases of the junction unmatched. CDR1 is SGHDT and CDR2 is YYEEEE in the germline V gene.

This clone was seen only a few times. The chain links TRBV10-1 to TRBJ1-5; D uncertain. Germline V gene data show CDR1 as WNHNN and CDR2 as SYGVQD (reference sequence). V was pared by 5 bases and J by 6 bases, with 8 bases between. This CDR3 has 12 residues. CDR3 amino acids: CASSIGGQPQHF. The DNA of the CDR3 is TGCGCCAGCAGTATCGGCGGTCAGCCCCAGCATTTT.

V is TRBV5-5 and J is TRBJ1-1; TRBD1 agrees at 11 bases. The CDR3 has 15 amino acids. V lost 0 bases and J lost 4; bases outside the gene matches: 2. Germline CDR1 and CDR2: SGHKS and YYEKEE (reference sequence). The CDR3 nucleotides read TGTGCCAGCAGCTTGGGGACAGGGGGCGGCACTGAAGCTTTCTTT. This encodes CASSLGTGGGTEAFF.

The rearrangement uses TRBV24-1 and TRBJ1-2; 7 bases fit TRBD1. J gave up 4 bases and V 5 bases, and 6 bases lay outside the gene matches. Germline assignment: CDR1 KGHDR and CDR2 SFDVKD. CDR3 length: 14 residues. CDR3 in DNA: TGTGCCACCAGTGCCCGACAGGGCAGCTATGGCTACACCTTC. It translates to CATSARQGSYGYTF.

This CDR3 reads CASSLDWTGTYGYTF. The CDR3 coding sequence is TGTGCCAGCAGTCTCGATTGGACAGGGACCTATGGCTACACCTTC. J is TRBJ1-2 and V is TRBV3-1 (or the pseudogene TRBV3-2), with 8 positions matching TRBD1. CDR1 and CDR2 (germline): LGHDT, YNNKEL (reference sequence). The CDR3 is made up of 15 amino acids. V was clipped by 6 bases and J by 4 bases; unmatched bases: 10.

The chain recombines TRBV28 with TRBJ2-3; weak D call: TRBD1 (8 bases). Germline CDR1 is MDHEN and CDR2 is SYDVKM. V was pared by 3 bases and J by 3 bases, with 13 bases between. This CDR3 is built from 15 residues. CDR3 coding DNA: TGTGCCAGCAGTTTCACAGGGGGAGGGACAGATACGCAGTATTTT. It is translated as CASSFTGGGTDTQYF.

V and J are TRBV2 and TRBJ1-3, with 7 bases fitting TRBD1. Germline V CDR1 and CDR2: SNHLY, FYNNEI. The CDR3 spans 16 residues. V was pared by 7 bases and J by 0 bases, with 9 bases of the junction left unmatched. CDR3 region: CASIAGQLISGNTIYF. The CDR3 region has the DNA TGTGCCAGCATAGCGGGACAGTTGATCTCTGGAAACACCATATATTTT.

This clone was observed a single time. The V call is TRBV6-6, the J call TRBJ2-3; D remains ambiguous. Germline V lookup: CDR1 MNHNY, CDR2 SVGAGI (reference sequence). The length of the CDR3 is 15 residues. Trimming left V 0 bases short and J 2 bases short, with 9 bases between. CDR3 sequence reads: CASSYSGTYTDTQYF. In DNA form, the CDR3 reads TGTGCCAGCAGTTACTCAGGCACTTACACAGATACGCAGTATTTT.

CDR3 amino acids: CASSLRSYGYTF. For the CDR3, the DNA is TGTGCCAGCAGTTTGCGAAGCTATGGCTACACCTTC. The V and J genes are TRBV12-3 or TRBV12-4 and TRBJ1-2; D call uncertain. CDR3 size: 12 residues. The V and J ends lost 3 bases and 4 bases respectively, with 6 bases between them.

The chain couples TRBV11-2 to TRBJ1-5; D is perhaps TRBD1 (5 bases). The CDR3 consists of 14 residues. V lost 1 base and J 3 bases, leaving 7 bases between the germline ends. Germline-derived CDR1 and CDR2 are SGHAT and FQNNGV. CDR3 sequence: CASSLGTNNQPQHF. Here the CDR3 DNA reads TGTGCCAGCAGCTTAGGGACAAACAATCAGCCCCAGCATTTT.

The chain uses TRBV5-6 and TRBJ1-2; no firm D call. The CDR3 is made up of 12 amino acids. The germline V and J ends were trimmed by 4 bases and 5 bases, with 9 bases remaining between them. Per the germline V gene, CDR1 is SGHDT and CDR2 is YYEEEE. This CDR3 is CASSVQSYGYTF. DNA of the CDR3: TGTGCCAGCAGCGTACAGAGTTATGGCTACACCTTC.

The chain combines TRBV24-1 with TRBJ2-1; 10 nucleotides agree with TRBD2. V shed 5 bases, J shed 9 bases, and the junction held 15 bases outside the gene matches. Germline V gene data show CDR1 as KGHDR and CDR2 as SFDVKD. This CDR3 has 17 residues. CDR3 sequence (DNA): TGTGCCACCAGTGCCACCAGCCGGACTAGCGGTCTTGGTGAGCAGTTCTTC. Translating it yields CATSATSRTSGLGEQFF.

The rearrangement links TRBV18 to TRBJ1-1; 7 nucleotides align to TRBD1. The CDR3 sequence is 17 residues long. Germline CDR1 is KGHSH and CDR2 is LQKENI. V gave up 0 bases and J gave up 1 base; unmatched junction bases: 8. The CDR3 sequence is CASSPPSRGGRNTEAFF. DNA of the CDR3: TGTGCCAGCTCACCACCCAGTAGAGGGGGCAGGAACACTGAAGCTTTCTTT.

This clone was seen only once. This chain links TRBV10-3 with TRBJ1-3, with D uncertain. The CDR3 spans 12 residues. The ends were cut back, 3 bases at V and 0 bases at J, with 0 bases in the middle. The V gene's germline CDR1 is ENHRY and CDR2 SYGVKD. The CDR3 nucleotides read TGTGCCATCAGTGACTCTGGAAACACCATATATTTT. This codes for CAISDSGNTIYF.

The J gene is TRBJ1-2, the V gene TRBV7-8, with D uncertain. In germline, CDR1 is SGHVS, CDR2 FQNEAQ. Deletions cut 6 bases from V and 4 bases from J, with 12 bases between. CDR3 length equals 13 residues. The CDR3 here is CASSRTDVYGYTF. In DNA, the CDR3 is TGTGCCAGCAGTCGGACGGACGTCTATGGCTACACCTTC.

The chain uses TRBV12-3 or TRBV12-4 and TRBJ1-3; D remains ambiguous. Trimming shortened V by 5 bases and J by 4 bases, and 6 bases separated the two germline ends. CDR3 length: 12 amino acids. The CDR3 DNA sequence: TGTGCCAGCAGTCTGGACGGAAACACCATATATTTT. This codes for CASSLDGNTIYF.

This clone was counted once. DNA of the CDR3: TGTGCCAGCTCCCCGGGACTAATAAAAGAGACCCAGTACTTC. This gives the protein CASSPGLIKETQYF. This chain uses TRBV18 with TRBJ2-5; 7 bases are shared with TRBD2. Per germline, CDR1 KGHSH and CDR2 LQKENI. The CDR3 is 14 amino acids. The V and J ends lost 6 bases and 3 bases, in that order; junction bases with no gene match: 7.

The gene calls are TRBV19 and TRBJ2-1; 10 bases are shared with TRBD2. The CDR3 runs to 13 residues. The germline V gene has CDR1 LNHDA and CDR2 SQIVND (reference sequence). With V trimmed by 5 bases and J by 12 bases, 7 bases remained unmatched. The CDR3 DNA is TGTGCCAGTAGTCTCGGACTAGCGGAGCCGCAGTTCTTC. Protein product: CASSLGLAEPQFF.

This chain joins TRBV6-6 and TRBJ2-3; D may be TRBD1 or TRBD2 (6 bases each). The length of the CDR3 is 15 residues. CDR1 and CDR2 (germline): MNHNY, SVGAGI (reference sequence). The ends were cut back, 7 bases at V and 3 bases at J, with 17 bases in the middle. CDR3 amino acids: CASTVRGAATDTQYF. The CDR3 DNA sequence: TGTGCCAGCACCGTAAGGGGGGCCGCGACAGATACGCAGTATTTT.

V gene TRBV24-1 combines with J gene TRBJ2-7; D gene ambiguous. V lost 4 bases to trimming and J lost 2 bases, with 8 bases between them. CDR3 size: 13 residues. Germline CDR1 and CDR2: KGHDR and SFDVKD. CDR3 in DNA: TGTGCCACCAGTGAATCGGATACCTACGAGCAGTACTTC. As protein: CATSESDTYEQYF.

The chain recombines TRBV7-9 with TRBJ2-4; D not resolved. The V gene's germline CDR1 is SEHNR and CDR2 FQNEAQ (reference sequence). With 2 bases removed from V and 0 bases from J, the gap between germline ends came to 5 bases. The CDR3 totals 14 residues. The CDR3 region is CASSLSEAKNIQYF. The CDR3 coding sequence is TGTGCCAGCAGCTTAAGTGAAGCCAAAAACATTCAGTACTTC.

Of note for this clone: A read error may produce the germline difference seen at one junction end. The V gene is TRBV7-7, the J gene TRBJ2-5; D not certain. Germline V gives CDR1 SSHAT, CDR2 FNYEAQ (reference sequence). The CDR3 is 15 amino acids. The CDR3 sequence: CASSLGVGIAETQYF. CDR3 bases: TGTGCTAGCAGCTTAGGAGTGGGAATCGCAGAGACCCAGTACTTC. Complete variable domain (other parts from reference TRBV7-7 and TRBJ2-5): GAGVSQSPRYKVTKRGQDVTLRCDPISSHATLYWYQQALGQGPEFLTYFNYEAQPDKSGLPSDRFSAERPEGSISTLTIQRTEQRDSAMYRCASSLGVGIAETQYFGPGTRLLVL.

The rearrangement joins TRBV24-1 to TRBJ1-2; D is possibly TRBD1 (5 bases). The CDR3 is 14 residues long. With 4 bases removed from V and 4 bases from J, the gap between germline ends came to 12 bases. From germline, CDR1 is KGHDR and CDR2 SFDVKD. The CDR3: CATSDSGTGYGYTF. In DNA, the CDR3 is TGTGCCACCAGTGACTCCGGGACCGGCTATGGCTACACCTTC.

The rearrangement links TRBV28 to TRBJ1-2; 9 nucleotides line up with TRBD1. Germline V gene sequence: CDR1 MDHEN, CDR2 SYDVKM. The CDR3 runs 15 residues. J was trimmed by 4 bases and V by 4 bases; bases with no gene match: 7. CDR3 coding DNA: TGTGCCAGCAGTTCGGACAGGGGCGGTTTCTATGGCTACACCTTC. Protein: CASSSDRGGFYGYTF.

The chain couples TRBV5-1 to TRBJ1-2, with TRBD1 as a possible D gene (6 bases). CDR3 length equals 13 residues. V was clipped by 0 bases and J by 5 bases, with 8 bases between them. Germline values: CDR1 SGHRS, CDR2 YFSETQ. CDR3 sequence reads: CASSLAGDYGYTF. In nucleotides, the CDR3 is TGCGCCAGCAGCTTGGCAGGGGATTATGGCTACACCTTC.

This chain's CDR3 is CASSLSGRGVDMNTEAFF. The CDR3 DNA follows: TGTGCCAGCAGTTTATCGGGCAGGGGGGTAGACATGAACACTGAAGCTTTCTTT. V usage is TRBV28 and J usage is TRBJ1-1, with TRBD1 matching 7 bases. CDR3 length: 18 residues. The germline V gene encodes CDR1 MDHEN and CDR2 SYDVKM. V gave up 1 base and J gave up 0 bases; unmatched junction bases: 11.

The chain carries TRBV5-1 and TRBJ2-5, with 9 bases fitting TRBD1. V lost 0 bases to trimming and J lost 2 bases; unmatched junction nucleotides: 5. Germline V gene data show CDR1 as SGHRS and CDR2 as YFSETQ. This CDR3 spans 16 amino acids. The CDR3 sequence is CASSLAGTGWQETQYF. In nucleotides, the CDR3 is TGCGCCAGCAGCTTGGCCGGGACAGGGTGGCAAGAGACCCAGTACTTC.

In this sample, this clone turned up once. This chain links TRBV5-1 with TRBJ2-2, with D uncertain. Trimming pared 1 base from V and 2 bases from J, leaving 0 bases between. Per the germline V gene, CDR1 is SGHRS and CDR2 is YFSETQ. The CDR3 is 12 residues long. Here the CDR3 DNA reads TGCGCCAGCAGCTTGAACACCGGGGAGCTGTTTTTT. The encoded protein is CASSLNTGELFF.

The chain uses TRBV2 and TRBJ2-1; unclear D gene. Trimming removed 3 bases from V and 2 bases from J, with 11 bases in between. The CDR3 has 15 amino acids. In germline, CDR1 is SNHLY, CDR2 FYNNEI. The CDR3 reads CASSEEAQPYNEQFF. The CDR3 DNA reads TGTGCCAGCAGTGAGGAAGCGCAACCCTACAATGAGCAGTTCTTC.